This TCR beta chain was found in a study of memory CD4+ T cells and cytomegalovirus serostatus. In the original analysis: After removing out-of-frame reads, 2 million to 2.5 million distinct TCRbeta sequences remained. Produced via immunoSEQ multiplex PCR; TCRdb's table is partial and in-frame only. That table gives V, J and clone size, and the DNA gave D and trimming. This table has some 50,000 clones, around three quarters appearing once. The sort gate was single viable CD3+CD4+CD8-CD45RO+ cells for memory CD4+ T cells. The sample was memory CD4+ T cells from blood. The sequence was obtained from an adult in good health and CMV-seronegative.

The CDR3 DNA reads as TGTGCCACCCCAACAAAGGGTCGTTCAGATACGCAGTATTTT. This translates into CATPTKGRSDTQYF. The chain joins TRBV27 to TRBJ2-3, with unresolved D. CDR3 length: 14 amino acids. CDR1 is MNHEY and CDR2 is SMNVEV in the germline V gene (reference sequence). Trimming cost V 10 bases and J 4 bases, with 18 bases left between them.